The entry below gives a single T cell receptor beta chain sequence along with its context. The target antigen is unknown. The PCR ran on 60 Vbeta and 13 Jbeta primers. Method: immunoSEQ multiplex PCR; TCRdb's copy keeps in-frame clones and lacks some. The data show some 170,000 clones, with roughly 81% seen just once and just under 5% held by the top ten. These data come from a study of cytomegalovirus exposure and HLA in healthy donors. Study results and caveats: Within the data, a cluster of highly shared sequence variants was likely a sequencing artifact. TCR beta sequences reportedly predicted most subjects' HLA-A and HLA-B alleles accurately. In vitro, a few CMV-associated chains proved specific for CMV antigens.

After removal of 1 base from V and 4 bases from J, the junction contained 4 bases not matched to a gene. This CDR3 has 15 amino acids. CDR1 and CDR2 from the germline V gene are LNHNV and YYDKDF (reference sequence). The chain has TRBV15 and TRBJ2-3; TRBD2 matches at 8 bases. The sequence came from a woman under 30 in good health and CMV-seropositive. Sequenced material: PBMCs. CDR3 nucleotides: TGTGCCACCAGCAGAGGTGCGGGGGGCGCAGATACGCAGTATTTT. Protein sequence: CATSRGAGGADTQYF.